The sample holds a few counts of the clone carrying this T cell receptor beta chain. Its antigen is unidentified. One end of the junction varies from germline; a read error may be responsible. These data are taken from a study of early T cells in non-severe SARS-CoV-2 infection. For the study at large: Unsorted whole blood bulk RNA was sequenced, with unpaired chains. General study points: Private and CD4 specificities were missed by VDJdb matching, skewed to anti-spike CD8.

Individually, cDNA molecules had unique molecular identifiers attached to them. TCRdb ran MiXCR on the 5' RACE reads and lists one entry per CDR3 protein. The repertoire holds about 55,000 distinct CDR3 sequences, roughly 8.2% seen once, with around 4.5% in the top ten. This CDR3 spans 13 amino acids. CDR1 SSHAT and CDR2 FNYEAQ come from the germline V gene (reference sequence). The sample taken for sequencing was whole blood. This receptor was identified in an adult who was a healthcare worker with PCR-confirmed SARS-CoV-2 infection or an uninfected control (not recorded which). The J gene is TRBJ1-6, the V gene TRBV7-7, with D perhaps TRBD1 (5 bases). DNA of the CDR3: TGTGCTAGCAGCCAAGGGGCCGGAACACCCCTCCACTTT. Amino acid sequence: CASSQGAGTPLHF.